A single T cell receptor (beta chain) is shown here with its context. The antigen this receptor binds is unknown. No qualities accompany the bases; no much larger clone lies one base away. The TCR beta CDR3 regions were amplified from RNA transcripts. A first-round RT-PCR of the TCR CDR3 used the HTBI primer set with the Qiagen OneStep RT-PCR kit. A second multiplex PCR round built the libraries, followed by size selection and purification. Paired-end sequencing of the libraries was performed with 100 bp reads on an Illumina HiSeq2000. The source study handled its data this way. Raw data were processed with SOAPnuke, discarding reads with adapters, uncalled bases, mean Phred below 15, or no exact constant-primer or identifier match. High-quality paired reads were merged using COPE v1.2.5, and each unique nucleotide sequence was defined as a clonotype. MiTCR v1.1 was used to align the clonotypes against IMGT TRBV, TRBD and TRBJ reference segments. Analysis was restricted to V-J combinations with a frequency above 0.0001, which covered about 99% of repertoires. A TCS score was defined as the ratio between F50 (clonal expansion) and ExV (chaos), using BLOSUM62-based TCRdist between CDR3 peptides within each V-J. Welch's t-statistics and random forest reduced around 550 V-J features to 10 to 15, which were used in a naive Bayes classifier (R e1071). In-frame beta chains were kept once TCRdb had trimmed the public reads at Q25 with fastp and called clones with MiXCR. CDR3 protein duplicates are merged, each entry listing the most common genes and DNA. For this entry, the V and J calls and clone size follow TCRdb and not the study's own pipeline. The sample profile shows 500,000 to 800,000 distinct CDR3 sequences; around 13% of them were found once. Under 15% of the sample is in the top ten clones.

The CDR3 holds 15 amino acids from the cysteine to the phenylalanine. Here the CDR3 DNA is all that survives: 45 bases in frame from base 1. V is clipped by 2 bases and J by 11 bases, and the sequence between their germline boundaries is 24 bases long. CDR1 DFQATT and CDR2 SNEGSKA were looked up in the germline V gene (reference sequence). This sample is drawn from a study of T cells in Graves' hyperthyroidism and ophthalmopathy (dated by TCRdb to between 2018 and 2021). Some background on the complete study: Peripheral blood samples were taken at the time of initial diagnosis, prior to any treatment. For training and testing, the 100 or so patients in the discovery cohort were randomly divided in a 7:3 ratio. A discovery cohort of 95 to 100 patients, about 40 with Graves' ophthalmopathy and 55 to 65 with stable Graves' hyperthyroidism, was used to find distinguishing TCR V-J signatures. According to the paper, TCR Vbeta CDR3 sequencing was carried out on over 130 peripheral blood samples, which came from 40 to 45 ophthalmopathy, around 74 hyperthyroidism and approximately 17 progressor patients. Whether ophthalmopathy could be predicted prospectively was tested in an independent validation cohort made up of approximately 19 hyperthyroidism patients plus 17 patients who later progressed to ophthalmopathy. Thyroid tissue and blood T-cell repertoires from more than 5 Graves' hyperthyroidism patients were also compared in the study. After sampling, hyperthyroidism patients received methimazole starting at 30 mg daily, and ophthalmopathy patients received high-dose intravenous methylprednisolone. What the study reported, not specific to this receptor: A 13 V-J signature model separated ophthalmopathy from stable hyperthyroidism, with 87.88% sensitivity and roughly 81% specificity in cross-validation and 80%/75% in testing. No statistical method was used to fix the sample size in advance, and group allocation was not hidden from the investigators. During validation, the model predicted progression to ophthalmopathy a median of around 7 months ahead of onset, with roughly 65% sensitivity and roughly 72% specificity. Most expanded thyroid clonotypes (frequency above 0.001) were also detected in blood, suggesting blood repertoires may reflect thyroid immune responses.

In the ophthalmopathy patients, disease was moderately to severely active, with a Clinical Activity Score of 3 or more, a NOSPECS grade of 4 or more, and a duration of less than 3 months. Any patient with an uncontrolled infection, another autoimmune disease, pregnancy or lactation was excluded. Diagnoses relied on clinical symptoms, serum thyroxine and TRAb, thyroid ultrasound and orbital computed tomography. PBMCs were isolated from about 9.2 ml of fresh peripheral blood by Ficoll-Paque density gradient centrifugation. Trizol reagent was used to extract total RNA, and RNA quality was then checked on an Agilent 2100 Bioanalyzer.

Rearrangement joined TRBV20-1 to TRBJ1-1, and the D gene may be TRBD1, 5 bases matching. What was sequenced was blood. The receptor was isolated from a woman in her fifties or sixties with Graves' ophthalmopathy. The DNA is as follows: TGCAGTGCTAGAAATACAAATGGCAGGGAACCGCCCGCTTTCTTT. This gives the protein CSARNTNGREPPAFF.